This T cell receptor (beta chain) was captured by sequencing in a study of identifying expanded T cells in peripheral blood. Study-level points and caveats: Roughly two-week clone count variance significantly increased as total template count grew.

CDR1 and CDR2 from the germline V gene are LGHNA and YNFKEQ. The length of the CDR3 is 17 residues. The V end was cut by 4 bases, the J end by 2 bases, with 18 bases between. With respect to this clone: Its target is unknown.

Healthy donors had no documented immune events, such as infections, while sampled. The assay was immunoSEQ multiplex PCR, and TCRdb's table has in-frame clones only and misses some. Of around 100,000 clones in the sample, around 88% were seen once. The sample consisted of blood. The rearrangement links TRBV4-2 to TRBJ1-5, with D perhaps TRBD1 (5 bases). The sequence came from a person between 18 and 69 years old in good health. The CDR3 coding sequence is TGTGCCAGCAGCCCGTGGGGCCCTCAAAGCGGCAATCAGCCCCAGCATTTT. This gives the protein CASSPWGPQSGNQPQHF.